The clone carrying this T cell receptor (beta chain) appeared a few times. The antigen is undetermined. With 2 bases removed from V and 5 bases from J, the gap between germline ends came to 13 bases. The CDR3 extends over 14 amino acids. Germline values: CDR1 WNHNN, CDR2 SYGVQD (reference sequence). The data were taken from a study of T-cell reconstitution after alpha-beta-depleted transplantation in children. The study's findings and limits: After transplant, at about two months, alpha-beta T cells were reportedly derived from several hundred expanded graft clones. Diversity of TCRbeta at day 60 was high in some patients, arising from surviving recipient T cells and thymic progenitors. By one year post-transplant, T-cell counts and diversity largely arose from T cells that were newly produced.

A TCRbeta library incorporating unique molecular identifiers was prepared. TCRdb recomputed calls from the PCR reads with MiXCR, one row per CDR3 protein. Of under 450,000 distinct CDR3 sequences detected, 15% to 20% appear once; the ten largest clones hold 25% to 30%. This specimen consisted of PBMCs, mostly from graft donor cells, obtained 360 days after TCRalphabeta/CD19-depleted stem cell transplant. The clonotype was recovered from a boy younger than two who had a stem cell transplant for Wiskott-Aldrich syndrome, so the T cells may come from the graft donor. The chain employs TRBV10-1 and TRBJ2-7; weak D call: TRBD1 (5 bases). The CDR3 sequence: CASSERGPLDEQYF. The DNA of the CDR3 is TGCGCCAGCAGTGAGAGGGGCCCCTTGGACGAGCAGTACTTC.